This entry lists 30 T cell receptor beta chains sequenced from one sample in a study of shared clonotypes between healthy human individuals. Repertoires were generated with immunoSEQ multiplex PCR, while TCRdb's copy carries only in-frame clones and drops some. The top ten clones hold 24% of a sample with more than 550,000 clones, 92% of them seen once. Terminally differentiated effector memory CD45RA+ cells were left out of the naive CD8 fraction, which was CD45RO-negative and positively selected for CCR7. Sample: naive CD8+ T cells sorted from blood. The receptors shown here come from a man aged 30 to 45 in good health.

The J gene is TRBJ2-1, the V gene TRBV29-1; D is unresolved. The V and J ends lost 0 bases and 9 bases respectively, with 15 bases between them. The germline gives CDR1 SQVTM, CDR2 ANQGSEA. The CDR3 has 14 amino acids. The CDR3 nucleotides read TGCAGCGTTGAAGAGGTTTCCCCGGGCGTTGAGCAGTTCTTC. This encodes CSVEEVSPGVEQFF.

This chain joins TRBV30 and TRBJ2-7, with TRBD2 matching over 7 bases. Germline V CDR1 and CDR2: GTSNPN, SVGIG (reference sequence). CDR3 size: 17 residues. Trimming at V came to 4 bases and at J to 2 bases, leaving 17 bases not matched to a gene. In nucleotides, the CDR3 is TGTGCCTGGATGGGGGAGGGAGCGAAGAGTTCGGCCTACGAGCAGTACTTC. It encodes CAWMGEGAKSSAYEQYF.

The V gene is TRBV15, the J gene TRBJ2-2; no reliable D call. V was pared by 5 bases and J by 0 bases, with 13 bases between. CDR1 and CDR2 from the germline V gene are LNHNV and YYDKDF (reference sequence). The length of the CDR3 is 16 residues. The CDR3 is CATSPPGLANTGELFF. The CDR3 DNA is TGTGCCACCAGCCCCCCCGGGCTCGCGAACACCGGGGAGCTGTTTTTT. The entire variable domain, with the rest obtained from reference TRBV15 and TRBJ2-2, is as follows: DAMVIQNPRYQVTQFGKPVTLSCSQTLNHNVMYWYQQKSSQAPKLLFHYYDKDFNNEADTPDNFQSRRPNTSFCFLDIRSPGLGDTAMYLCATSPPGLANTGELFFGEGSRLTVL.

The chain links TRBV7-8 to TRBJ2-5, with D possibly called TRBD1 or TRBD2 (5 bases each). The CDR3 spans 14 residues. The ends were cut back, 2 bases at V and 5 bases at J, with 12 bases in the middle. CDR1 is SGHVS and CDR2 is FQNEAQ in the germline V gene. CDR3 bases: TGTGCCAGCAGCTTAAAGTTCCGGGACGAGACCCAGTACTTC. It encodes CASSLKFRDETQYF.

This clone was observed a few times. The CDR3 nucleotides read TGTGCCTCCCACAGCTCCTACAATGAGCAGTTCTTC. Translation gives CASHSSYNEQFF. The V call is TRBV7-2, the J call TRBJ2-1, with D uncertain. This CDR3 contains 12 residues. V lost 11 bases and J lost 0, with 8 bases in between. Germline CDR1 SGHTA, CDR2 FQGNSA. Supplemented by reference TRBV7-2 and TRBJ2-1, the full variable domain reads GAGVSQSPSNKVTEKGKDVELRCDPISGHTALYWYRQSLGQGLEFLIYFQGNSAPDKSGLPSDRFSAERTGGSVSTLTIQRTQQEDSAVYLCASHSSYNEQFFGPGTRLTVL.

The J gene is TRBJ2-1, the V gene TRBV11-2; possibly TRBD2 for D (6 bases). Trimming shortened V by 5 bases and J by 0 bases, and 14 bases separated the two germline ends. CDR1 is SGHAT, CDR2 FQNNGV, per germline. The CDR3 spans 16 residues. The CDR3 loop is CASSRTGVSSYNEQFF. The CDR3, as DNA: TGTGCCAGCAGCAGAACGGGGGTTAGCTCCTACAATGAGCAGTTCTTC. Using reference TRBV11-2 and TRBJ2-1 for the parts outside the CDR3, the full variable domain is EAGVAQSPRYKIIEKRQSVAFWCNPISGHATLYWYQQILGQGPKLLIQFQNNGVVDDSQLPKDRFSAERLKGVDSTLKIQPAKLEDSAVYLCASSRTGVSSYNEQFFGPGTRLTVL.

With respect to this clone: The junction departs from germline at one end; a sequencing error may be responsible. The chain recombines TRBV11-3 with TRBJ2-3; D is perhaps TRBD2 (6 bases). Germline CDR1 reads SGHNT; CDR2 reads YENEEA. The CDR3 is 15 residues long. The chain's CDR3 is CASTLREASTDTQYF. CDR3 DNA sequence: TGTGCCAGCACCTTAAGGGAGGCTAGCACAGATACGCAGTATTTT.

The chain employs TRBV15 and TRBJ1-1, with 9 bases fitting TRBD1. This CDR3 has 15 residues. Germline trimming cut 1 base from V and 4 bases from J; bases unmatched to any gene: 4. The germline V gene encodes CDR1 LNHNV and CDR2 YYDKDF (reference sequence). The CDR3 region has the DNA TGTGCCACCAGCAGAGGGACAGGGGTGGGCACTGAAGCTTTCTTT. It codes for CATSRGTGVGTEAFF.

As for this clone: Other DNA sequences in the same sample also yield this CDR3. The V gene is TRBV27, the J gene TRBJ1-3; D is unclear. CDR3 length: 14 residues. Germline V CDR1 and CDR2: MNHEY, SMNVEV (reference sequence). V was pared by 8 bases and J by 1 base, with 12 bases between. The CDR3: CASSSGGSGNTIYF. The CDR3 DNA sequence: TGTGCCAGCTCGAGCGGAGGGTCTGGAAACACCATATATTTT.

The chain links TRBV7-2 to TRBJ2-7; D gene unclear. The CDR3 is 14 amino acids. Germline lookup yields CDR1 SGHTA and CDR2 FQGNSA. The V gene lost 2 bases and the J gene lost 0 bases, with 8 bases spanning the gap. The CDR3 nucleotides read TGTGCCAGCAGCTTACTTCAGAGCTCCTACGAGCAGTACTTC. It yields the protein CASSLLQSSYEQYF.

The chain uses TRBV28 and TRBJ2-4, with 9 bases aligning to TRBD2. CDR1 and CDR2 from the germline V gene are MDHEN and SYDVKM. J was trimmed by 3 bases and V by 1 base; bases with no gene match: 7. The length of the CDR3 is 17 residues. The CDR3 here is CASSLLSTSGNKNIQYF. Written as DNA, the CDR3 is TGTGCCAGCAGTTTATTATCGACTAGCGGAAACAAAAACATTCAGTACTTC.

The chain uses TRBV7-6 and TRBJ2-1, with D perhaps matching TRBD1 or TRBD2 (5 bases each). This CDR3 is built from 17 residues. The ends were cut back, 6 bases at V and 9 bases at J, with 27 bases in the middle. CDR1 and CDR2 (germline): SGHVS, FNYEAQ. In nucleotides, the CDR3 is TGTGCCAGCAGGGGGGTGGGTAAATCTTCCCAAGTCATTGAGCAGTTCTTC. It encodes CASRGVGKSSQVIEQFF.

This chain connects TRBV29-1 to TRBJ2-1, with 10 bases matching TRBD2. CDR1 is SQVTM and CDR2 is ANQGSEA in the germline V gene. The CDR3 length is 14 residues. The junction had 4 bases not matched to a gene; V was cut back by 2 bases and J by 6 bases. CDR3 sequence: CSVEWGLASNEQFF. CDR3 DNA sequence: TGCAGCGTTGAATGGGGACTAGCGTCCAATGAGCAGTTCTTC.

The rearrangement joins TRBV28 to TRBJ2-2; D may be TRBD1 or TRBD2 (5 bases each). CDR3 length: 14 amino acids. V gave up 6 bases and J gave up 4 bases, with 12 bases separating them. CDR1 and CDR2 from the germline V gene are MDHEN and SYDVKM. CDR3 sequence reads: CASRGRDGTGELFF. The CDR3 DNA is TGTGCCAGCAGGGGCCGGGACGGCACCGGGGAGCTGTTTTTT.

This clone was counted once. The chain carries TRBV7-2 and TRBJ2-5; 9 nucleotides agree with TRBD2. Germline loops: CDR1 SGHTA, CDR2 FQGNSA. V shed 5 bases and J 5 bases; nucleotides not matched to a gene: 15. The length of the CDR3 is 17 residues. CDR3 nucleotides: TGTGCCAGCAGCGCCACCGGGACTAGCCTAATCGGGGAGACCCAGTACTTC. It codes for CASSATGTSLIGETQYF.

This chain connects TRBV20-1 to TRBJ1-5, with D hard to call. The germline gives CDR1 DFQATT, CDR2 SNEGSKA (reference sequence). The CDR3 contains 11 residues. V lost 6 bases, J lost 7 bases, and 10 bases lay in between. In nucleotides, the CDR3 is TGCAGTGCGGCCGACGGCCAGCCCCAGCATTTT. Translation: CSAADGQPQHF.

CDR3 DNA: TGTGCCAGCAGTTTATCCAAGGTTGAGACCCAGTACTTC. Encoded protein: CASSLSKVETQYF. The V and J genes are TRBV27 and TRBJ2-5; the D is unclear. CDR3 length equals 13 residues. Germline V lookup: CDR1 MNHEY, CDR2 SMNVEV (reference sequence). V lost 0 bases to trimming and J lost 5 bases, with 7 bases between them.

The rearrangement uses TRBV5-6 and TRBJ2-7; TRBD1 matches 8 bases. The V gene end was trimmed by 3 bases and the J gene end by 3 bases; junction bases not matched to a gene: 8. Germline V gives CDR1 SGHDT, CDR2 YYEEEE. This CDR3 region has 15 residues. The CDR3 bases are TGTGCCAGCAGCTCAGGTGGGACAGGCGACTACGAGCAGTACTTC. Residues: CASSSGGTGDYEQYF.

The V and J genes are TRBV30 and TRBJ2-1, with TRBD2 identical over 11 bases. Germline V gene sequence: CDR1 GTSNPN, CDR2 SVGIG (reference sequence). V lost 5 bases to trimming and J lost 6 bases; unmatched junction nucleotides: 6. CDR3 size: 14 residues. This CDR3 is CAWQGLAETNEQFF. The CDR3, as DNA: TGTGCCTGGCAGGGACTAGCGGAGACCAATGAGCAGTTCTTC. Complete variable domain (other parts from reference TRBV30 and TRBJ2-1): SQTIHQWPATLVQPVGSPLSLECTVEGTSNPNLYWYRQAAGRGLQLLFYSVGIGQISSEVPQNLSASRPQDRQFILSSKKLLLSDSGFYLCAWQGLAETNEQFFGPGTRLTVL.

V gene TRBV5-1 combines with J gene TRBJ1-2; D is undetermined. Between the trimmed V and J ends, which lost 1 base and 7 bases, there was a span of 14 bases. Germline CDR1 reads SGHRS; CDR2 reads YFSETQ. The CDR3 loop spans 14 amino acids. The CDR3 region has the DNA TGCGCCAGCAGCTTGCGCGGCGCGGACGGTGGCTACACCTTC. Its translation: CASSLRGADGGYTF. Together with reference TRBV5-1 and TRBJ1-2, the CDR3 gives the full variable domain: KAGVTQTPRYLIKTRGQQVTLSCSPISGHRSVSWYQQTPGQGLQFLFEYFSETQRNKGNFPGRFSGRQFSNSRSEMNVSTLELGDSALYLCASSLRGADGGYTFGSGTRLTVV.

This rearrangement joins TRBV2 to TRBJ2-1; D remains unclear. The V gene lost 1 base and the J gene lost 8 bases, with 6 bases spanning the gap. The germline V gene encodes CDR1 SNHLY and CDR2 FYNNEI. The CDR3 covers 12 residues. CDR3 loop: CASSEVVYEQFF. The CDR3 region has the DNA TGTGCCAGCAGTGAAGTTGTCTATGAGCAGTTCTTC.

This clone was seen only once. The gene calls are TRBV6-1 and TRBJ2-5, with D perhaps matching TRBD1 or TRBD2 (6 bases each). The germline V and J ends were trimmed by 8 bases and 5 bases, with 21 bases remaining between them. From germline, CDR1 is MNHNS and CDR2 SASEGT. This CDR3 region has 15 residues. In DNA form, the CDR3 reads TGTGCCAGCTCGGACCGTTGGGGGGCAGGGGAGACCCAGTACTTC. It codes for CASSDRWGAGETQYF.

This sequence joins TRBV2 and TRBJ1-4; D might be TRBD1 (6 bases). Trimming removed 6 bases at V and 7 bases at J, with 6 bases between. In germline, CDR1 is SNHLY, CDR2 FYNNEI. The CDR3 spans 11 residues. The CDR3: CASRDSEKLFF. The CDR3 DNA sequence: TGTGCCAGCAGGGACAGTGAAAAACTGTTTTTT.

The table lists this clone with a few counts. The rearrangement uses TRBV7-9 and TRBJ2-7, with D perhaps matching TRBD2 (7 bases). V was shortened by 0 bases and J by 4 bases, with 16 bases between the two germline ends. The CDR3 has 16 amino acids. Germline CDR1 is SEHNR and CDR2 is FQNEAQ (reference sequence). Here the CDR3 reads CASSLAGGLDEYEQYF. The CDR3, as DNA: TGTGCCAGCAGCTTAGCCGGGGGGCTCGACGAGTACGAGCAGTACTTC. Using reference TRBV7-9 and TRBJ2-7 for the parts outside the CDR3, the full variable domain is DTGVSQNPRHKITKRGQNVTFRCDPISEHNRLYWYRQTLGQGPEFLTYFQNEAQLEKSRLLSDRFSAERPKGSFSTLEIQRTEQGDSAMYLCASSLAGGLDEYEQYFGPGTRLTVT.

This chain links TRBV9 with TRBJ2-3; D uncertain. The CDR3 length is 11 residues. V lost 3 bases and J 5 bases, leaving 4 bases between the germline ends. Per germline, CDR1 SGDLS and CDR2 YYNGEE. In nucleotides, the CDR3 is TGTGCCAGCAGCGCACAAGATACGCAGTATTTT. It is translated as CASSAQDTQYF.

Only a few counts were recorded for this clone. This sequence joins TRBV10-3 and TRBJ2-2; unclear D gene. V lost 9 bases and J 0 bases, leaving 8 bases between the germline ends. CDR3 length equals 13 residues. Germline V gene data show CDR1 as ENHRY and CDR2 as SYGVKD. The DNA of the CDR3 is TGTGCCATAAGAGTTACGAACACCGGGGAGCTGTTTTTT. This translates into CAIRVTNTGELFF.

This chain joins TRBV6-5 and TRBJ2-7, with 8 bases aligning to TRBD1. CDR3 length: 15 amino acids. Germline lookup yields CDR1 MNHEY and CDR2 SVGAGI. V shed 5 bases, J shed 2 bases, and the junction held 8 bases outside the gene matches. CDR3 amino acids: CASSPWTGRTYEQYF. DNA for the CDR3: TGTGCCAGCAGTCCTTGGACAGGGCGCACCTACGAGCAGTACTTC.

As DNA, the CDR3 is TGTGCCAGCAGCTTTGGACTAGGAGGTGAGCAGTTCTTC. Translated: CASSFGLGGEQFF. The chain couples TRBV7-6 to TRBJ2-1; 7 bases line up with TRBD2. The CDR3 is made up of 13 amino acids. J gave up 9 bases and V 3 bases, and 5 bases lay outside the gene matches. The germline V gene encodes CDR1 SGHVS and CDR2 FNYEAQ.

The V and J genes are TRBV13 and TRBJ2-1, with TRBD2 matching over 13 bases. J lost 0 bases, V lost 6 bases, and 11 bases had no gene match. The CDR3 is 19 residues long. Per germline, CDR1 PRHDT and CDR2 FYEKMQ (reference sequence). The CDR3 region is CASREPLLAGGSSYNEQFF. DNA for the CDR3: TGTGCCAGCAGGGAGCCACTACTAGCGGGAGGGAGCTCCTACAATGAGCAGTTCTTC.

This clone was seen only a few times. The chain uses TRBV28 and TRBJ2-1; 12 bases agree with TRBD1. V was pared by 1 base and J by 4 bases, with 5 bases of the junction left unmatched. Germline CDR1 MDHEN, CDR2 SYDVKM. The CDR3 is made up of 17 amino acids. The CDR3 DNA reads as TGTGCCAGCAGTTTATCGATGGGACAGGGGGCATACAATGAGCAGTTCTTC. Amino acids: CASSLSMGQGAYNEQFF.